The 21 T cell receptor beta chains listed next were all sequenced from one sample in a study of blood T cell repertoires in COVID-19. Profiled with immunoSEQ multiplex PCR; TCRdb holds only in-frame clones, not every one. The data hold 180,000 or so clones, with 70% to 90% observed a single time. The sequencing sample was made of peripheral blood. These receptors were taken from a human donor with active or convalescent COVID-19. The donor label of this sample is uncertain.

The CDR3 is CASSLSLVGYTPNYGYTF. CDR3 in DNA: TGTGCCAGCAGTTTATCTTTGGTCGGGTACACACCAAACTATGGCTACACCTTC. The chain is built from TRBV28 and TRBJ1-2; no firm D call. CDR3 size: 18 residues. Trimming cost V 1 base and J 2 bases, with 20 bases left between them. From germline, CDR1 is MDHEN and CDR2 SYDVKM.

The gene calls are TRBV5-1 and TRBJ1-4; 10 positions match TRBD1. The length of the CDR3 is 14 residues. The junction had 3 bases not matched to a gene; V was cut back by 4 bases and J by 6 bases. Germline CDR1 is SGHRS and CDR2 is YFSETQ. The CDR3 region has the DNA TGCGCCAGCAGCCCCGGGACAGGGGATGAAAAACTGTTTTTT. Its protein is CASSPGTGDEKLFF.

The genes are TRBV5-4 and TRBJ2-2; a possible D gene is TRBD2 (6 bases). V gave up 3 bases and J gave up 4 bases, with 13 bases separating them. Germline V gene data show CDR1 as SGHNT and CDR2 as YYREEE (reference sequence). This CDR3 contains 15 residues. CDR3 protein: CASSSKGGGTGELFF. CDR3 nucleotide sequence: TGTGCCAGCAGCTCCAAGGGAGGAGGCACCGGGGAGCTGTTTTTT.

The chain's CDR3 is CASSFDGSLTDTQYF. CDR3 DNA sequence: TGTGCCAGCAGCTTCGACGGGAGTTTGACAGATACGCAGTATTTT. The V call is TRBV11-2, the J call TRBJ2-3, with a possible D match to TRBD2 (6 bases). V lost 3 bases and J 3 bases, leaving 13 bases between the germline ends. The CDR3 has 15 residues. Germline CDR1 is SGHAT and CDR2 is FQNNGV.

The rearrangement links TRBV4-3 to TRBJ2-3; D remains ambiguous. CDR3 length equals 12 residues. The germline CDR1 and CDR2 sequences are LGHNA and YSLEER. V was cut by 3 bases and J by 2 bases, with 3 bases left in between. CDR3 sequence: CASSHNTDTQYF. In nucleotides, the CDR3 is TGCGCCAGCAGCCATAACACAGATACGCAGTATTTT.

In its sample, this clone was seen a few times. The V call is TRBV18, the J call TRBJ2-7, with D possibly TRBD1 on 5 matching bases. The CDR3 has 14 residues. Germline assignment: CDR1 KGHSH and CDR2 LQKENI. V was shortened by 5 bases and J by 4 bases, with 15 bases between the two germline ends. Written as DNA, the CDR3 is TGTGCCAGCTCATCCCCGACAGTGACATACGAGCAGTACTTC. Its protein product is CASSSPTVTYEQYF.

The chain carries TRBV25-1 and TRBJ1-1; 7 positions agree with TRBD1. V shed 2 bases, J shed 4 bases, and the junction held 1 base outside the gene matches. The CDR3 is 13 residues long. Germline-derived CDR1 and CDR2 are MGHDK and SYGVNS. This chain's CDR3 is CASSEQGGTEAFF. In DNA, the CDR3 is TGTGCCAGCAGTGAACAGGGGGGCACTGAAGCTTTCTTT.

This clone is a singleton in its sample. The chain combines TRBV6-5 with TRBJ2-7; 8 bases fit TRBD1. CDR1 and CDR2 from the germline V gene are MNHEY and SVGAGI. CDR3 length: 14 residues. V lost 8 bases and J lost 0; bases outside the gene matches: 6. The CDR3 region is CASCRQGNSYEQYF. As DNA, the CDR3 is TGTGCCAGCTGCAGACAGGGGAACTCCTACGAGCAGTACTTC.

This clone turned up a few times. V usage is TRBV2 and J usage is TRBJ1-5; 7 nucleotides line up with TRBD1. Trimming at V came to 5 bases and at J to 2 bases, leaving 6 bases not matched to a gene. This CDR3 has 15 residues. Per germline, CDR1 SNHLY and CDR2 FYNNEI. Written as DNA, the CDR3 is TGTGCCAGCAGTTCGTTAGGGGGCCGCAATCAGCCCCAGCATTTT. Amino acid sequence: CASSSLGGRNQPQHF. Combining the CDR3 with reference TRBV2 and TRBJ1-5 gives the whole variable domain EPEVTQTPSHQVTQMGQEVILRCVPISNHLYFYWYRQILGQKVEFLVSFYNNEISEKSEIFDDQFSVERPDGSNFTLKIRSTKLEDSAMYFCASSSLGGRNQPQHFGDGTRLSIL.

The CDR3 is CASSVSGGAETYNEQFF. The CDR3 nucleotides read TGTGCCAGCAGCGTTAGCGGGGGGGCGGAAACCTACAATGAGCAGTTCTTC. This chain connects TRBV9 to TRBJ2-1; 11 bases align to TRBD2. The CDR3 has 17 amino acids. Germline V lookup: CDR1 SGDLS, CDR2 YYNGEE. V dropped 2 bases and J dropped 2; count of bases not matched to a gene: 6.

V gene TRBV12-5 combines with J gene TRBJ2-1; 10 positions match TRBD2. The CDR3 extends over 14 amino acids. Germline CDR1 reads LGHNT; CDR2 reads FRNRAP. V was clipped by 3 bases and J by 7 bases; unmatched bases: 3. The chain's CDR3 is CASGFQLAGNEQFF. The DNA for the CDR3 is TGTGCTAGTGGTTTTCAACTAGCGGGGAATGAGCAGTTCTTC. The variable domain in full, completed from reference TRBV12-5 and TRBJ2-1, reads DARVTQTPRHKVTEMGQEVTMRCQPILGHNTVFWYRQTMMQGLELLAYFRNRAPLDDSGMPKDRFSAEMPDATLATLKIQPSEPRDSAVYFCASGFQLAGNEQFFGPGTRLTVL.

The V call is TRBV7-9, the J call TRBJ2-5, with TRBD1 matching over 7 bases. The trim removed 5 bases at V and 4 bases at J, leaving 13 bases unmatched. This CDR3 contains 16 residues. Germline-derived CDR1 and CDR2 are SEHNR and FQNEAQ (reference sequence). In DNA form, the CDR3 reads TGTGCCAGCAGCCTTAAGGGGGCCCATGGGGGAGAGACCCAGTACTTC. Translating it yields CASSLKGAHGGETQYF.

The genes are TRBV7-9 and TRBJ2-3; 9 bases are shared with TRBD2. Germline V CDR1 and CDR2: SEHNR, FQNEAQ (reference sequence). There are 16 residues in the CDR3. Unmatched junction bases numbered 10, after V lost 4 bases and J lost 5 bases. For the CDR3, the DNA is TGTGCCAGCAGCTCAACGCCGGGACTAGCAGTAGATACGCAGTATTTT. It is translated as CASSSTPGLAVDTQYF.

This clone was observed a single time. This chain joins TRBV27 and TRBJ2-7; TRBD2 is a possible D gene (6 bases). CDR3 length equals 16 residues. Looked up from germline, CDR1 is MNHEY and CDR2 is SMNVEV (reference sequence). Trimming cost V 6 bases and J 7 bases, with 25 bases left between them. The CDR3 loop is CASSPPRRGGLGEQYF. The CDR3 DNA reads as TGTGCCAGCAGCCCCCCTCGGCGGGGAGGCTTGGGTGAGCAGTACTTC.

The rearrangement links TRBV3-1 (or the pseudogene TRBV3-2) to TRBJ2-7; D is unresolved. The CDR3 covers 12 residues. Germline CDR1 and CDR2: LGHDT and YNNKEL (reference sequence). Trimming took off 1 base at V and 5 bases at J, with 6 bases between the two ends. The CDR3 sequence: CASSQGRDEQYF. CDR3 DNA: TGTGCCAGCAGCCAAGGACGGGACGAGCAGTACTTC.

Details on this clone: The junction differs from germline at one of its ends, possibly a read error. This sequence joins TRBV10-3 and TRBJ2-7; possible D gene TRBD1, 6 bases. The CDR3 runs to 15 residues. Germline assignment: CDR1 ENHRY and CDR2 SYGVKD. CDR3 nucleotide sequence: TGTGCGATCAAGTACCGGGACACCAGCTCCTACGAGCAGTACTTC. It yields the protein CAIKYRDTSSYEQYF.

The chain carries TRBV4-1 and TRBJ1-1, with D possibly matching TRBD1 (5 bases). The V and J ends lost 3 bases and 2 bases respectively, with 7 bases between them. Germline CDR1 is MGHRA and CDR2 is YSYEKL. The CDR3 runs to 13 residues. The CDR3 DNA reads TGCGCCAGCAGCCAGGGGCCAAACACTGAAGCTTTCTTT. It encodes CASSQGPNTEAFF.

This chain joins TRBV4-1 and TRBJ2-6; perhaps TRBD2 as D (5 bases). The CDR3 covers 17 residues. Germline V gene lookup returns CDR1 MGHRA and CDR2 YSYEKL. Trimming shortened V by 0 bases and J by 1 base, and 10 bases separated the two germline ends. The CDR3 here is CASSQERTRSGANVLTF. In DNA, the CDR3 is TGCGCCAGCAGCCAAGAACGTACTAGGTCTGGGGCCAACGTCCTGACTTTC.

This clone has only a few counts. This chain joins TRBV19 and TRBJ1-6, with 10 bases fitting TRBD1. The germline CDR1 and CDR2 sequences are LNHDA and SQIVND (reference sequence). The CDR3 loop spans 14 amino acids. V shed 4 bases and J 10 bases; nucleotides not matched to a gene: 4. CDR3 in amino acids: CASSTGTGESPLHF. The CDR3 DNA follows: TGTGCCAGTAGTACCGGGACAGGGGAATCACCCCTCCACTTT.

The V call is TRBV5-8, the J call TRBJ2-1; D unresolved. This CDR3 has 13 residues. Between the trimmed V and J ends, which lost 4 bases and 6 bases, there was a span of 11 bases. Germline CDR1 SGHTS, CDR2 YDEGEE. CDR3 region: CASSPYGANEQFF. CDR3 bases: TGTGCCAGCAGCCCCTATGGAGCCAATGAGCAGTTCTTC.

The J gene is TRBJ2-7, the V gene TRBV10-3, with a weak D call TRBD2 (6 bases). The CDR3 sequence is 14 residues long. Trimming removed 5 bases at V and 2 bases at J, with 13 bases between. Germline V lookup: CDR1 ENHRY, CDR2 SYGVKD. CDR3 bases: TGTGCCATCAGTTTGACGGAGGGAACCTACGAGCAGTACTTC. This gives the protein CAISLTEGTYEQYF.